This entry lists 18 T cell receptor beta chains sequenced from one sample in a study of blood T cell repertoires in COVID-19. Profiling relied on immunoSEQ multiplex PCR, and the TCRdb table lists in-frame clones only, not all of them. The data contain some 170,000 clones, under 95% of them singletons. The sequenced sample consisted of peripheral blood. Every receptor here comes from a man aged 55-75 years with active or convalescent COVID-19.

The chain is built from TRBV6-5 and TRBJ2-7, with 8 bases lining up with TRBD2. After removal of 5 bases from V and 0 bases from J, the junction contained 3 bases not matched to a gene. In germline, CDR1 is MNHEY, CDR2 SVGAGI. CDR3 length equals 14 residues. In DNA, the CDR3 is TGTGCCAGCAGTCAGCGGGGGAACTCCTACGAGCAGTACTTC. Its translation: CASSQRGNSYEQYF.

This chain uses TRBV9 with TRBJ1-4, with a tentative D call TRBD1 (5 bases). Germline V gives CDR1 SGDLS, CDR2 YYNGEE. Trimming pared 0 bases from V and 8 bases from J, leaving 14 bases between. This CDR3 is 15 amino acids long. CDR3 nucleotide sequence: TGTGCCAGCAGCGTAGACTCAGGGTATAGGGAAAAACTGTTTTTT. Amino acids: CASSVDSGYREKLFF.

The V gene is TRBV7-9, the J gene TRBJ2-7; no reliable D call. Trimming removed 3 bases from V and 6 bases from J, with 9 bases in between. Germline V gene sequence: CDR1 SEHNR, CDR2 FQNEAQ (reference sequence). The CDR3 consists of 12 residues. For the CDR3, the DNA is TGTGCCAGCAGCTTGAGTCGAGTCGAGCAGTACTTC. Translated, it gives CASSLSRVEQYF. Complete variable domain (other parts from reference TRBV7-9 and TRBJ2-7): DTGVSQNPRHKITKRGQNVTFRCDPISEHNRLYWYRQTLGQGPEFLTYFQNEAQLEKSRLLSDRFSAERPKGSFSTLEIQRTEQGDSAMYLCASSLSRVEQYFGPGTRLTVT.

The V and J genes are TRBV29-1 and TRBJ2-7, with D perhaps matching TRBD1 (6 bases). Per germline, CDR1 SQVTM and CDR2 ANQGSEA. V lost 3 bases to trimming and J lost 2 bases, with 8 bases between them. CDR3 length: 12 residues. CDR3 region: CSVDTGTYEQYF. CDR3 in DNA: TGCAGCGTTGACACAGGGACCTACGAGCAGTACTTC.

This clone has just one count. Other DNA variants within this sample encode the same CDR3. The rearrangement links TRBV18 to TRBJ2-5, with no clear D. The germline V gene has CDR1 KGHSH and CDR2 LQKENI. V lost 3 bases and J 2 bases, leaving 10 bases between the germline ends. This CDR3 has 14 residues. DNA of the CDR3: TGTGCCAGCTCACCTCCCGGGTCTCAAGAGACCCAGTACTTC. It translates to CASSPPGSQETQYF. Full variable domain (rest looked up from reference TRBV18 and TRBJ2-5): NAGVMQNPRHLVRRRGQEARLRCSPMKGHSHVYWYRQLPEEGLKFMVYLQKENIIDESGMPKERFSAEFPKEGPSILRIQQVVRGDSAAYFCASSPPGSQETQYFGPGTRLLVL.

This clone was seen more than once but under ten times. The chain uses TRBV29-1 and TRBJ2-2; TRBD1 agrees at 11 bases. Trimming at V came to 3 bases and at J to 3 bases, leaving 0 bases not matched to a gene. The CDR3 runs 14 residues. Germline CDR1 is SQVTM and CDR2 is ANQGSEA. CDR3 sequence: CSVEDRGHTGELFF. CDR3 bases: TGCAGCGTTGAGGACAGGGGGCACACCGGGGAGCTGTTTTTT.

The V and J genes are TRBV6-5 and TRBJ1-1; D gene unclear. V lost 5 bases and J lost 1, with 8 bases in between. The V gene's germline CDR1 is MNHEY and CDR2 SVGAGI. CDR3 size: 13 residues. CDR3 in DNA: TGTGCCAGCAGTCTCGGGGAGAACACTGAAGCTTTCTTT. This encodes CASSLGENTEAFF.

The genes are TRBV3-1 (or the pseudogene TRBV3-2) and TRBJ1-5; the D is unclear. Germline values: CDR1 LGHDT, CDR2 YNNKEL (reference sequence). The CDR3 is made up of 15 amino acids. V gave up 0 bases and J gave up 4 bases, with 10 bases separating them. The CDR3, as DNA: TGTGCCAGCAGCCAAGATTCCACCAGAAATCAGCCCCAGCATTTT. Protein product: CASSQDSTRNQPQHF.

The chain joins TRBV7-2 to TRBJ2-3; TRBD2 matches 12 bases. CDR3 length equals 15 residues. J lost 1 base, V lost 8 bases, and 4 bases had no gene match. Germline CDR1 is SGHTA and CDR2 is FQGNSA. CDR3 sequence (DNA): TGTGCCAGCCAACTAGCGGGGGGACGCACAGATACGCAGTATTTT. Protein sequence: CASQLAGGRTDTQYF.

The CDR3 bases are TGTGCCAGCAGCTTGGGGTCGGCGGCCCTCAATGAGCAGTTCTTC. Protein product: CASSLGSAALNEQFF. The chain combines TRBV5-4 with TRBJ2-1; D call uncertain. Germline V CDR1 and CDR2: SGHNT, YYREEE (reference sequence). V was trimmed by 0 bases and J by 6 bases, leaving 13 bases between them. The CDR3 extends over 15 amino acids.

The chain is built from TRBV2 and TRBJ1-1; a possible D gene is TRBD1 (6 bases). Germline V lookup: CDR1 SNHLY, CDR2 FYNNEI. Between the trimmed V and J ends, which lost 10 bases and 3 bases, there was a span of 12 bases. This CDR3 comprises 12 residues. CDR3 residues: CATTGFDTEAFF. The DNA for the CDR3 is TGTGCCACCACAGGGTTTGACACTGAAGCTTTCTTT.

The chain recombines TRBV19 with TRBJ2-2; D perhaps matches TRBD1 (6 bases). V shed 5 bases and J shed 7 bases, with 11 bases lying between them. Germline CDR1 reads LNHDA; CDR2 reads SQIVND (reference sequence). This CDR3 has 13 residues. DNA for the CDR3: TGTGCCAGTAGTTCCAGGGGTGACGGGGAGCTGTTTTTT. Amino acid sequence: CASSSRGDGELFF.

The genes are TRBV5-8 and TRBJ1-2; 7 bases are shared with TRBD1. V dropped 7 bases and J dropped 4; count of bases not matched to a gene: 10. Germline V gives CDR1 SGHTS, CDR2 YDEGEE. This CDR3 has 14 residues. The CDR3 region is CASSEGAERYGYTF. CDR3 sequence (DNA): TGTGCCAGCTCGGAGGGGGCTGAACGCTATGGCTACACCTTC.

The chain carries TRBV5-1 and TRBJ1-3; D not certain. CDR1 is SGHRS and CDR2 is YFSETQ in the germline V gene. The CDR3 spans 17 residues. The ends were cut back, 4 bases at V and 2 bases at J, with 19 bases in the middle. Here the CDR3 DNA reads TGCGCCAGCAGCCAACAAAGTCTTGGGAGAACTGGAAACACCATATATTTT. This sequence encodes CASSQQSLGRTGNTIYF.

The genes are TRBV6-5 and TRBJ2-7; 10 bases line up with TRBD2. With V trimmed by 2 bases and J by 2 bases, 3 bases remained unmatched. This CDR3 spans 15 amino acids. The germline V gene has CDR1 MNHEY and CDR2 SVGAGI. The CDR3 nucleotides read TGTGCCAGCAGTTACAAGCGGGAGGGCCCCTACGAGCAGTACTTC. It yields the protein CASSYKREGPYEQYF.

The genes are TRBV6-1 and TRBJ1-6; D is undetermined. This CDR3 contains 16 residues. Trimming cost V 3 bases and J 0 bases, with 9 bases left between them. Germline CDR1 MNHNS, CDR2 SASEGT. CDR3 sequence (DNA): TGTGCCAGCAGTGATATGGGGAGCTCCTATAATTCACCCCTCCACTTT. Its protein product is CASSDMGSSYNSPLHF.

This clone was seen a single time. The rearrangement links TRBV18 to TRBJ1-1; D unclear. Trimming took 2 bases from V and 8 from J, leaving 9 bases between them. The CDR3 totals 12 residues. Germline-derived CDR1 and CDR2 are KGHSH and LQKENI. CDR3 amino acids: CASSPFSLEAFF. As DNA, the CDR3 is TGTGCCAGCTCACCATTTTCTTTAGAAGCTTTCTTT.

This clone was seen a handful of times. This chain's CDR3 is CASSYLTVAETQYF. In nucleotides, the CDR3 is TGTGCCAGCAGCTACTTAACAGTGGCAGAGACCCAGTACTTC. The chain combines TRBV13 with TRBJ2-5; D is undetermined. V was pared by 4 bases and J by 4 bases, with 13 bases between. The germline V gene encodes CDR1 PRHDT and CDR2 FYEKMQ (reference sequence). This CDR3 has 14 amino acids.